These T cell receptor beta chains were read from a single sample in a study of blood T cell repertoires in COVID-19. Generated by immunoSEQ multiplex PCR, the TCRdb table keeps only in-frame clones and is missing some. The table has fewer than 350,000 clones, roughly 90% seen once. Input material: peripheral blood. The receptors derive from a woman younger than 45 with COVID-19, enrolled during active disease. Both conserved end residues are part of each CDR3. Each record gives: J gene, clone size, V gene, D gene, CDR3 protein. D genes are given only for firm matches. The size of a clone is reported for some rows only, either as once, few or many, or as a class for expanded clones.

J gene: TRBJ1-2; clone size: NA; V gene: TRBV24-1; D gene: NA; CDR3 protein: CATQSRGGGYGYTF
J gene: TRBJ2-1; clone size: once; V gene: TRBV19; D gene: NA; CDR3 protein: CASSIQGTGGLSYNEQFF
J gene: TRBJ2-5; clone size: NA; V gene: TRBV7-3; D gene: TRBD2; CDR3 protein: CASSLLPAGVETQYF
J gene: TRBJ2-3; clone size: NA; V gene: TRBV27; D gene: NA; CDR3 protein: CASSLGQDQDTQYF
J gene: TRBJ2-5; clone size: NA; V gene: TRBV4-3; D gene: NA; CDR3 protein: CASSYGGQYQETQYF
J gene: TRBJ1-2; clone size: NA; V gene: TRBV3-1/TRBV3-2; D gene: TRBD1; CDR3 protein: CASSLSGGGYTF
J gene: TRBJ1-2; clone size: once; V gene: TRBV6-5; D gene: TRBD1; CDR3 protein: CASRLTGGVGYTF
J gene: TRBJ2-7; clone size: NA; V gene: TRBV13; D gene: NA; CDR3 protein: CASSREEDEQYF
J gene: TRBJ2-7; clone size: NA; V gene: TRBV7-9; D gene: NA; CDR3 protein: CASSLALNPPHYEQYF
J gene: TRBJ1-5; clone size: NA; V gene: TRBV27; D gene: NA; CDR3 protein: CASGDRTQPQHF
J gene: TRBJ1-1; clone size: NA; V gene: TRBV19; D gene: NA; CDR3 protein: CASSLDMNTEAFF
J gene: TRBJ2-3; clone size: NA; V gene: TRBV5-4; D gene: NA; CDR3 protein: CASRGRPSTDTQYF
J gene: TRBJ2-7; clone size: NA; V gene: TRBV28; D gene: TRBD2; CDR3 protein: CASIRTSGSREQYF
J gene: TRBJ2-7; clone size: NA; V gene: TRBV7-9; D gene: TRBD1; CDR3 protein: CASSPPPGQGVYEQYF
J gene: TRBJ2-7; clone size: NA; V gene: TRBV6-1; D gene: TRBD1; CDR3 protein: CASSEGQGAYEQYF
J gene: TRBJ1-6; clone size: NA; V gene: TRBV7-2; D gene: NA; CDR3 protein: CASTHRVGNSPLHF
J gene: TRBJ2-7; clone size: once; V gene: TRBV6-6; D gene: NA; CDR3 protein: CASTGDYEQYF
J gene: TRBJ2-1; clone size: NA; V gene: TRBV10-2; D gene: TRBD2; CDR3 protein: CASSEGREWGNEQFF
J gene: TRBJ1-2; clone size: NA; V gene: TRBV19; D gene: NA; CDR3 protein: CASSPGGSYGYTF
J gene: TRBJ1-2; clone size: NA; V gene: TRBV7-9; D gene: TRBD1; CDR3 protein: CASSHGQGVGVNGYTF
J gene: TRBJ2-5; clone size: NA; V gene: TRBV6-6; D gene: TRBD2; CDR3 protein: CASKILAGSETQYF
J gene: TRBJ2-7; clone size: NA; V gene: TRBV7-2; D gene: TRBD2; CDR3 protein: CASSPPPLAGIYEQYF
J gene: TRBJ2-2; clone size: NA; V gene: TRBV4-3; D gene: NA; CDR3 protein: CASSQDGLPATGELFF
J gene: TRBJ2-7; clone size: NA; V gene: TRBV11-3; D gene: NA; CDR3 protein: CASSHGPSSYEQYF
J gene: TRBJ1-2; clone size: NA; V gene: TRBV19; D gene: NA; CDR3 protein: CATDSLYYGYTF
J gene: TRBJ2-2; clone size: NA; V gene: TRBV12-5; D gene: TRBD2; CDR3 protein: CASGLVLAGAAGELFF
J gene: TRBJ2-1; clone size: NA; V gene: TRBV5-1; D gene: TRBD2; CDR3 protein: CASSPLAGGAGNEQFF
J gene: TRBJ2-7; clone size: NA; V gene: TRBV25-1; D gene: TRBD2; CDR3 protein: CASSVWTSGRRAYEQYF
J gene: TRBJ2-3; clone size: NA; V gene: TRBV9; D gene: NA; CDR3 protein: CASSVERTDTQYF
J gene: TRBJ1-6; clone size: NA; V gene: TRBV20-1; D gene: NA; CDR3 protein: CSATGGSPLHF
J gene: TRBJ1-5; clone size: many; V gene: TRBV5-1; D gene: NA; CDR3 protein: CASSPTGFDQPQHF
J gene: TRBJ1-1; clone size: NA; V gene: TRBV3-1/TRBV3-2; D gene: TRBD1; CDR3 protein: CASSQVRTGQWITEAFF
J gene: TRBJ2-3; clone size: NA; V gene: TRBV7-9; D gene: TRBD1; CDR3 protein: CASSLGDRVGTQYF
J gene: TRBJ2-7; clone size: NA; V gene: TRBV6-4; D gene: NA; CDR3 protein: CASSAFPGYEQYF
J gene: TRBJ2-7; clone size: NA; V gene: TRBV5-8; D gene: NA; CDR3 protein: CASSLEQKEYEQYF
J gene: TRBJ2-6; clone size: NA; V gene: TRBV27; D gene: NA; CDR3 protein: CASSYSGANVLTF
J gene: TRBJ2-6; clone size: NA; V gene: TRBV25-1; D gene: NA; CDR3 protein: CASSDPKGIPTGANVLTF
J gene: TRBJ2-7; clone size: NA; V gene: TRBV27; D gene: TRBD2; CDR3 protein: CASSLTGTRYEQYF
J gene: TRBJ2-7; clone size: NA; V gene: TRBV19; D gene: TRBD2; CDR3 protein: CASTLKGGQWYEQYF
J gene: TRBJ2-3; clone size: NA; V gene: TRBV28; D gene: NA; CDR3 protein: CASSLSLVAAPTGSSTDTQYF
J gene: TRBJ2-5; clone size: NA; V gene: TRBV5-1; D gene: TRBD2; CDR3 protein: CASSLDLAGEETQYF
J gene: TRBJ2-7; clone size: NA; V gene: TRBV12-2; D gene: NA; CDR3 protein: CASRLGTSEYEQYF
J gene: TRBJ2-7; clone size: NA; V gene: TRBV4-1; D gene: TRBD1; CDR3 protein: CASSHTSRDRGSYEQYF
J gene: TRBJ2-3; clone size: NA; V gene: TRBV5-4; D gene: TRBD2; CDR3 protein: CAQQRGPARTDTQYF
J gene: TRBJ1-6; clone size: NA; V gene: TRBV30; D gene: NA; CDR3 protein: CAWSVGADNSPLHF
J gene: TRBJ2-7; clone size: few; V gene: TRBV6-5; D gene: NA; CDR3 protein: CASSYGGDYEQYF
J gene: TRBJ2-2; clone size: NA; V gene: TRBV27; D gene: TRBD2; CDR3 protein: CASRPRGLAGGELFF
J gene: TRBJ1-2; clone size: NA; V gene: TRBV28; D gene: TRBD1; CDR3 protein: CASRPTGLYGYTF
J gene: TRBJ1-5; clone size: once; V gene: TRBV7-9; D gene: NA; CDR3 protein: CASARSGNQPQHF
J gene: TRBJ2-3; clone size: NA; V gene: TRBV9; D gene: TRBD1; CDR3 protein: CASSTRDRVTDTQYF
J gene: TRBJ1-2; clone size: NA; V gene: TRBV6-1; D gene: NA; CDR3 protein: CASSEARSGYTF
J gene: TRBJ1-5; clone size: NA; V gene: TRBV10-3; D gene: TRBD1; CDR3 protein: CAISAGTDNQPQHF
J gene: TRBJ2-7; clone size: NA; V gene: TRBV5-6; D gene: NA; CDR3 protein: CASSPLHRTYEQYF
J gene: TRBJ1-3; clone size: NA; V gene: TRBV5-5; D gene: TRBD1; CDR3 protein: CASSLGPGQVSGNTIYF
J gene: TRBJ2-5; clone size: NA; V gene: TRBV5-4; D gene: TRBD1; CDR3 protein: CASSLRVQGLETQYF
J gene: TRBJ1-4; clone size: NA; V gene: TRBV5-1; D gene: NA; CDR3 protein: CASSLVGPPGEKLFF
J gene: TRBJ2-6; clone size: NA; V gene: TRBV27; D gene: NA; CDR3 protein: CASSLNTPHRVPPTGVLTF